This TCR beta chain was profiled in a study of shared T cell receptors in the human thymus. Germline-derived CDR1 and CDR2 are GTSNPN and SVGIG (reference sequence). The CDR3 is 18 residues long. V gave up 3 bases and J gave up 0 bases; unmatched junction bases: 14. The table came from immunoSEQ multiplex PCR; TCRdb's copy has only in-frame clones and leaves some out. The sample contains 550,000 to 800,000 clones, roughly 85% of which appear only once. This same sample was also taken into another study, of human thymus T cells. That work adds: Samples came from healthy Finnish infants during open corrective cardiac surgery. Corrective heart surgery yielded the resections from which the thymus tissue came. Thymic and blood repertoires appeared to carry a bias in their V and J gene usage. Unrelated individuals were reported by related research to share highly overlapping thymic repertoires.

The TCR comes from a girl under three years old with a congenital heart defect. What was sequenced was thymocytes. This rearrangement joins TRBV30 to TRBJ1-5; TRBD1 aligns across 7 bases. For the CDR3, the DNA is TGTGCCTGGAGCCCCCAGGGGGACACAAACTATAGCAATCAGCCCCAGCATTTT. Its protein product is CAWSPQGDTNYSNQPQHF.